The T cell receptor (beta chain) described here comes from a study of chemoradiotherapy in HPV16-positive cancers (dated by TCRdb to 2022 to 2024). In terms of the full investigation: Candidate HPV-specific T-cell clones and common TCR motifs were defined by functional T-cell assays performed on cells from two HPV16-positive patients. The study asked whether T-cell immunity against the HPV oncoproteins E6 and E7 changes during chemoradiotherapy and whether it affects survival. TCR repertoires from more than 70 patients with HPV-related cancers were then used to track the candidate HPV-specific TCRs and motifs.

Libraries were made using the immunoSEQ multiplex PCR assay. Here the immuneACCESS table is served through TCRdb, limited to in-frame sequences with V and J called. Missing clones are a known gap in these copies; in checked studies unresolved V genes cover under half, and the rest lacks a known reason. In all, the sample holds some 31,000 clones, and about 89% of those were seen once. The ten largest clones add up to 22% of the sample. Broader findings and caveats from the paper: Improved recurrence-free survival in HPV16-positive patients was associated with expansion of HPV-responsive T cells during chemoradiotherapy. Only a couple of HPV16-positive patients were used to derive the functional definition of HPV-specific T cells, and the survival association was reported for HPV16-positive patients. Expansion of candidate HPV-specific clones and E7-related TCR motifs was observed in the tumor microenvironment during treatment, whereas no such expansion was observed for non-HPV-specific T cells.

The CDR3 runs 13 residues from the cysteine to the phenylalanine. Only the CDR3 DNA stays, 39 bases, in frame from base 1. In the germline V gene, CDR1 corresponds to KGHSH and CDR2 to LQKENI. V is pared back by 1 base and J by 1 base, with 3 bases lying between the germline termini. A remark on this clone: Its antigen remains undetermined. No base qualities exist here, and no much larger clone lies one base off it.

Repertoires were sampled repeatedly over the course of chemoradiotherapy so that clonal expansion in the tumor microenvironment could be followed. This receptor was taken from a human donor with HPV-associated anogenital cancer. The chain is encoded by TRBV18 joined to TRBJ2-3, with the D gene not confidently named. Here the sequenced sample was blood, taken from a patient who underwent chemoradiotherapy. The CDR3 protein is CASSPLRTDTQYF. Read as DNA, the sequence is TGTGCCAGCTCACCACTCCGCACAGATACGCAGTATTTT.